This T cell receptor (beta chain) was identified in a study of blood T cells in healthy people across ages. On this clonotype: What it recognizes is unknown.

This CDR3 is 14 amino acids long. Germline V CDR1 and CDR2: LGHNA, YSLEER. Findings and limits, study-wide: Observed TCR beta diversity per million T cells went down as age went up. This fall followed a roughly linear course with age.

With a J-beta primer mix and a sample-barcoded 5' primer, a second PCR ran 7 to 11 cycles. From the 5' RACE reads, TCRdb called clonotypes with MiXCR, one entry per CDR3 protein. The sample has about 1.5 million distinct CDR3 sequences; approximately 39% are singletons. The chain recombines TRBV4-3 with TRBJ2-7, with TRBD2 as a possible D gene (6 bases). Near its end, the DNA agrees better with TRBJ2-5, so the J call may be wrong. Sequencing input: blood. The clonotype originates from a woman between 18 and 29 years old in good health. DNA of the CDR3: TGCGCCAGCAGCCAAGATCGACTAGGTGAGACCCAGTACTTC. Its protein is CASSQDRLGETQYF.